Listed below are T cell receptor beta chains from one sample, sequenced in a study of early T cells in non-severe SARS-CoV-2 infection. TCRdb reprocessed the 5' RACE reads via MiXCR and lists one record per CDR3 protein. Altogether about 81,000 distinct CDR3 sequences are present, around 6% being singletons, with the ten largest covering about 7.5%. Sample: whole blood. The source is an adult who was a healthcare worker with PCR-confirmed SARS-CoV-2 infection or an uninfected control (not recorded which). Both conserved end residues are part of each CDR3. The order of the fields is clone size, V gene, D gene, J gene, CDR3 protein, CDR3 DNA. D genes are given only for firm matches. Rows give clone size only sometimes, using once, few, many, or a class for an expanded clone.

abundance: few; v_gene: TRBV20-1; d_gene: .; j_gene: TRBJ2-7; CDR3aa: CSASRGNEQYF; CDR3nt: TGCAGTGCTAGCCGGGGGAACGAGCAGTACTTC
abundance: once; v_gene: TRBV9; d_gene: .; j_gene: TRBJ2-2; CDR3aa: CASSTYSKNTGELFF; CDR3nt: TGTGCCAGCAGCACATACTCCAAGAACACCGGGGAGCTGTTTTTT
abundance: .; v_gene: TRBV12-3/TRBV12-4; d_gene: TRBD2; j_gene: TRBJ2-3; CDR3aa: CASSSGLGGADTQYF; CDR3nt: TGTGCCAGCAGTTCTGGACTAGGTGGCGCAGATACGCAGTATTTT
abundance: few; v_gene: TRBV6-2/TRBV6-3; d_gene: TRBD2; j_gene: TRBJ2-1; CDR3aa: CASSPSPHSGSLFF; CDR3nt: TGTGCCAGCAGCCCTAGCCCCCATAGCGGGAGCCTGTTCTTC
abundance: few; v_gene: TRBV28; d_gene: TRBD1; j_gene: TRBJ2-2; CDR3aa: CASSSGTANTGELFF; CDR3nt: TGTGCCAGCAGTTCCGGGACAGCAAACACCGGGGAGCTGTTTTTT
abundance: many; v_gene: TRBV11-2; d_gene: .; j_gene: TRBJ1-6; CDR3aa: CASSLKQLTPNSPLHF; CDR3nt: TGTGCCAGCAGCTTAAAACAGCTAACCCCCAATTCACCCCTCCACTTT
abundance: few; v_gene: TRBV5-6; d_gene: .; j_gene: TRBJ1-2; CDR3aa: CASSSLPPEDYYGYTF; CDR3nt: TGTGCCAGCAGCTCGCTTCCCCCGGAGGACTACTATGGCTACACCTTC
abundance: few; v_gene: TRBV29-1; d_gene: .; j_gene: TRBJ2-5; CDR3aa: CSGIPGSGETQYF; CDR3nt: TGCAGTGGAATCCCGGGGAGTGGAGAGACCCAGTACTTC
abundance: .; v_gene: TRBV11-2; d_gene: .; j_gene: TRBJ1-6; CDR3aa: CASSQNSPLHF; CDR3nt: TGTGCCAGCAGCCAGAATTCACCCCTCCACTTT
abundance: .; v_gene: TRBV10-1; d_gene: .; j_gene: TRBJ2-2; CDR3aa: CASSARTVSGELFF; CDR3nt: TGCGCCAGCAGTGCCCGAACTGTGTCCGGGGAGCTGTTTTTT
abundance: many; v_gene: TRBV7-9; d_gene: TRBD2; j_gene: TRBJ2-3; CDR3aa: CASSPLAGPTDTQYF; CDR3nt: TGTGCCAGCAGCCCACTAGCGGGACCCACAGATACGCAGTATTTT
abundance: many; v_gene: TRBV7-2; d_gene: .; j_gene: TRBJ2-7; CDR3aa: CASSSPGSWGYEQYF; CDR3nt: TGTGCCAGCAGCTCCCCGGGGAGTTGGGGCTACGAGCAGTACTTC
abundance: many; v_gene: TRBV15; d_gene: .; j_gene: TRBJ1-1; CDR3aa: CATSRGGGNTEAFF; CDR3nt: TGTGCCACCAGCAGAGGGGGAGGGAACACTGAAGCTTTCTTT
abundance: few; v_gene: TRBV3-1; d_gene: .; j_gene: TRBJ1-1; CDR3aa: CASSQDGGTRGAFF; CDR3nt: TGTGCCAGCAGCCAAGATGGAGGGACCCGCGGGGCTTTCTTT
abundance: few; v_gene: TRBV10-3; d_gene: .; j_gene: TRBJ2-3; CDR3aa: CAISLKGRGADTQYF; CDR3nt: TGTGCCATCAGTCTTAAGGGGAGAGGGGCAGATACGCAGTATTTT
abundance: few; v_gene: TRBV10-3; d_gene: .; j_gene: TRBJ1-6; CDR3aa: CAISGQNNSPLHF; CDR3nt: TGTGCCATCAGTGGACAGAATAATTCACCCCTCCACTTT
abundance: few; v_gene: TRBV28; d_gene: .; j_gene: TRBJ2-1; CDR3aa: CASSGSYNEQFF; CDR3nt: TGTGCCAGCAGTGGCTCCTACAATGAGCAGTTCTTC
abundance: .; v_gene: TRBV18; d_gene: .; j_gene: TRBJ1-1; CDR3aa: CASSPTAMNTEAFF; CDR3nt: TGTGCCAGCTCCCCGACAGCGATGAACACTGAAGCTTTCTTT